What follows are 12 T cell receptor beta chains derived from one specimen sequenced in a study of cytomegalovirus exposure and HLA in healthy donors. The PCR used 60 Vbeta and 13 Jbeta primers. Measured with immunoSEQ multiplex PCR; TCRdb has only the in-frame clones, and not every one. Seen here are 100,000 to 120,000 clones, roughly 70% observed once, and the top ten hold roughly 4.2%. Sequenced sample: PBMCs. The receptors were gathered from a woman between 40 and 50 years old in good health and CMV-seropositive.

This clone was found a few times. DNA for the CDR3: TGTGCCAGCAGCCTACAGGGGGGTCAGCCCCAGCATTTT. It codes for CASSLQGGQPQHF. J is TRBJ1-5 and V is TRBV7-8; 8 bases match TRBD1. Losses at the gene ends were 5 bases for V and 6 bases for J; bases not matched to a gene: 3. The CDR3 runs to 13 residues. Germline V gene lookup returns CDR1 SGHVS and CDR2 FQNEAQ.

The chain couples TRBV5-1 to TRBJ2-5, with TRBD1 as a possible D gene (6 bases). This CDR3 contains 16 residues. V lost 0 bases and J lost 1, with 13 bases in between. Germline V gives CDR1 SGHRS, CDR2 YFSETQ. DNA of the CDR3: TGCGCCAGCAGCTTGGCCGGGCGCAGGGGCCAAGAGACCCAGTACTTC. It encodes CASSLAGRRGQETQYF.

This chain uses TRBV27 with TRBJ2-5; the D gene is possibly TRBD2 (5 bases). With 5 bases removed from V and 3 bases from J, the gap between germline ends came to 19 bases. The CDR3 contains 16 residues. Germline assignment: CDR1 MNHEY and CDR2 SMNVEV (reference sequence). CDR3 coding DNA: TGTGCCAGCAGTCCCGGCCGCGAAACGGGGAAAGAGACCCAGTACTTC. Translating gives CASSPGRETGKETQYF.

This rearrangement joins TRBV18 to TRBJ1-2, with TRBD1 as a possible D gene (5 bases). Germline V lookup: CDR1 KGHSH, CDR2 LQKENI. The CDR3 is made up of 13 amino acids. Trimming removed 2 bases at V and 4 bases at J, with 8 bases between. The CDR3 loop reads CASSPGALYGYTF. DNA for the CDR3: TGTGCCAGCTCACCAGGGGCACTCTATGGCTACACCTTC.

The genes are TRBV6-5 and TRBJ1-1; 12 bases match TRBD1. This CDR3 comprises 15 residues. Germline V gene sequence: CDR1 MNHEY, CDR2 SVGAGI. After removal of 0 bases from V and 11 bases from J, the junction contained 7 bases not matched to a gene. As DNA, the CDR3 is TGTGCCAGCAGTTACTCGAAGGGACAGGGGGCTTCGGCTTTCTTT. This translates into CASSYSKGQGASAFF.

A remark on this clone: The sample has other DNA sequences that encode this CDR3 too. V and J are TRBV6-1 and TRBJ1-1; perhaps TRBD1 as D (5 bases). The CDR3 covers 13 residues. Germline V lookup: CDR1 MNHNS, CDR2 SASEGT. The V end lost 8 bases, the J end lost 0 bases, and 10 bases lay between the germline ends. CDR3 sequence (DNA): TGTGCCAGCCCAGGACACCTGAACACTGAAGCTTTCTTT. This encodes CASPGHLNTEAFF.

V usage is TRBV19 and J usage is TRBJ1-2; no clear D gene. From germline, CDR1 is LNHDA and CDR2 SQIVND (reference sequence). This CDR3 has 14 residues. Between the trimmed V and J ends, which lost 4 bases and 0 bases, there was a span of 9 bases. The CDR3 DNA sequence: TGTGCCAGTAGTAGGACGGAGGCTAACTATGGCTACACCTTC. It is translated as CASSRTEANYGYTF.

The J gene is TRBJ2-7, the V gene TRBV4-1, with TRBD2 matching over 9 bases. V shed 1 base and J 4 bases; nucleotides not matched to a gene: 8. Germline lookup yields CDR1 MGHRA and CDR2 YSYEKL. This CDR3 is built from 16 residues. CDR3 nucleotide sequence: TGCGCCAGCAGCCAAGCTACTAGCGGGCTTTTTTACGAGCAGTACTTC. Its protein product is CASSQATSGLFYEQYF.

This clone was seen a single time. The chain employs TRBV11-2 and TRBJ2-2; D call uncertain. Germline V lookup: CDR1 SGHAT, CDR2 FQNNGV. Trimming left V 2 bases short and J 0 bases short, with 10 bases between. There are 16 residues in the CDR3. For the CDR3, the DNA is TGTGCCAGCAGCTTAACCGGAGCCTCGAACACCGGGGAGCTGTTTTTT. It codes for CASSLTGASNTGELFF.

As to this clone: Other DNA sequences in the same sample also yield this CDR3. The V and J genes are TRBV5-1 and TRBJ1-1, with D perhaps TRBD1 (6 bases). Trimming cost V 2 bases and J 3 bases, with 11 bases left between them. This CDR3 is built from 14 residues. Germline V lookup: CDR1 SGHRS, CDR2 YFSETQ. CDR3 residues: CASSFQGMDTEAFF. The DNA for the CDR3 is TGCGCCAGCAGCTTTCAGGGGATGGACACTGAAGCTTTCTTT.

This clone has more than one count but fewer than ten. The rearrangement uses TRBV28 and TRBJ2-3; D might be TRBD2 (7 bases). This CDR3 is built from 15 residues. Trimming shortened V by 5 bases and J by 0 bases, and 12 bases separated the two germline ends. Germline V gives CDR1 MDHEN, CDR2 SYDVKM. CDR3 protein: CASSGGGGSTDTQYF. The CDR3 coding sequence is TGTGCCAGCAGTGGGGGAGGGGGGAGCACAGATACGCAGTATTTT.

This clone was detected only once. The chain couples TRBV27 to TRBJ2-7; D might be TRBD2 (5 bases). V was clipped by 6 bases and J by 6 bases, with 9 bases between them. The germline gives CDR1 MNHEY, CDR2 SMNVEV (reference sequence). This CDR3 contains 11 residues. CDR3 region: CASREGVEQYF. DNA of the CDR3: TGTGCCAGCAGAGAGGGTGTCGAGCAGTACTTC.